The TCR beta chain described here comes from a study of cytomegalovirus exposure and HLA in healthy donors. Use of 60 Vbeta and 13 Jbeta primers characterized the PCR. The assay was immunoSEQ multiplex PCR, and TCRdb's table has in-frame clones only and misses some. The table has just over 70,000 clones, just under 75% seen once. This clone was counted a few times. V was pared by 0 bases and J by 4 bases, with 9 bases between. The CDR3 has 14 residues. Germline V CDR1 and CDR2: MNHNS, SASEGT. Input material: PBMCs. J is TRBJ1-2 and V is TRBV6-1; D might be TRBD1 (6 bases). The sequence was obtained from a human donor in good health. CDR3 in DNA: TGTGCCAGCAGTGAAGCTGAACAGGGCTATGGCTACACCTTC. Its translation: CASSEAEQGYGYTF.